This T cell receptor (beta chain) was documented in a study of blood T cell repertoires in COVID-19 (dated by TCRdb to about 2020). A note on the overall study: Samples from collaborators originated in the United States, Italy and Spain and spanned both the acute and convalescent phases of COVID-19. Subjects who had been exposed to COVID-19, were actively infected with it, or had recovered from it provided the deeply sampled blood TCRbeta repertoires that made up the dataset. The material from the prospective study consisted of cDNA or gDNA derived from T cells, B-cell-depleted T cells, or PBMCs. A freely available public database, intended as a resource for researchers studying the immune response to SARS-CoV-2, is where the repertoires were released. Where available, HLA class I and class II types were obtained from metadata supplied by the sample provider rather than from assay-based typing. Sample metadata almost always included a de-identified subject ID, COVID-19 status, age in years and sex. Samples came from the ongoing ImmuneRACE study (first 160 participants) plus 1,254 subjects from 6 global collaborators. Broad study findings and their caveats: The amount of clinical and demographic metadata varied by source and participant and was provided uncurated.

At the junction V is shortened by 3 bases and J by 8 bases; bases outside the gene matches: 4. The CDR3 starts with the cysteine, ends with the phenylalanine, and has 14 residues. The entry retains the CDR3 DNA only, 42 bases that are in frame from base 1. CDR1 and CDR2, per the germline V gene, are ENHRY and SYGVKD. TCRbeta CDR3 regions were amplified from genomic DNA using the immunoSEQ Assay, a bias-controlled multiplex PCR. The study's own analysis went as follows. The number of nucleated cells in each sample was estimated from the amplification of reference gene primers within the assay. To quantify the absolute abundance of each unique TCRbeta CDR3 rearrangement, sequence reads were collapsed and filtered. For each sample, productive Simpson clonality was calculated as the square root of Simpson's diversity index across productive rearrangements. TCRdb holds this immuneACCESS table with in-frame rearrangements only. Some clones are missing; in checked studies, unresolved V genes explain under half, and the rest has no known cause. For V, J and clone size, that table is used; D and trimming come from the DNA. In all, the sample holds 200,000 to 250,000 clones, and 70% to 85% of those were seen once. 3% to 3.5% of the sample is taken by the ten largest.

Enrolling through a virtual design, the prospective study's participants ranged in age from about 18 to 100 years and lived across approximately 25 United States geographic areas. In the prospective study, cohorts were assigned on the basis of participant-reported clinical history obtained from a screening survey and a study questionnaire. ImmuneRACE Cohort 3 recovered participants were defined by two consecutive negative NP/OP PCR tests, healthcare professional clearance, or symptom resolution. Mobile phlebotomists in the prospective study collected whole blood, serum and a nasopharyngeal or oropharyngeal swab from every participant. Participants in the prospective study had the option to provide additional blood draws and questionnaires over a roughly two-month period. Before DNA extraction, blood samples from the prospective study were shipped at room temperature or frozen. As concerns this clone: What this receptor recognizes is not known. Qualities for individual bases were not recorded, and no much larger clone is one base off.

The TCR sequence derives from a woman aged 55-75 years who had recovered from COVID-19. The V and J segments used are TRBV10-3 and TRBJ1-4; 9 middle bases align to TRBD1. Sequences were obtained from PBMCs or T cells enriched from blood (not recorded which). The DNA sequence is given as TGTGCCATCAGTGAAGGGACAGGGAACGAAAAACTGTTTTTT. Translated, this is CAISEGTGNEKLFF.